Listed below are T cell receptor beta chains from one sample, sequenced in a study of Graves' ophthalmopathy and Graves' hyperthyroidism. TCRdb used MiXCR to reprocess the multiplex PCR reads, holding one entry per CDR3 protein. The table has about 740,000 distinct CDR3 sequences, roughly 41% seen once. The sequenced material came from peripheral blood. The receptors here all came from an adult man with Graves' ophthalmopathy. Both conserved end residues are part of each CDR3.

j_call v_call cdr3_aa
TRBJ2-7 TRBV7-9 CAVQGRGPGYEQYF
TRBJ1-1 TRBV7-8 CASSQGKNTEAFF
TRBJ1-2 TRBV15 CATSRGKNGYTF
TRBJ1-6 TRBV6-5 CASSYSKAAPLHF
TRBJ2-7 TRBV12-3/TRBV12-4 CASCYQGAYEQYF
TRBJ1-4 TRBV10-3 CASMRGGAGEKLFF
TRBJ1-3 TRBV11-2 CASSQSLSGNTIYF
TRBJ2-7 TRBV7-9 CASSPRNSINSYEQYF
TRBJ2-2 TRBV2 CASSEYWVGELFF
TRBJ2-5 TRBV5-4 CASSVGAAGAGETQYF
TRBJ2-5 TRBV6-2/TRBV6-3 CASSRPTGARGETQYF
TRBJ1-1 TRBV19 CASGVMGPSSTEAFF
TRBJ1-1 TRBV29-1 CSVGGDRGGMNTEAFF
TRBJ1-2 TRBV7-2 CASSFFGGRYGYGYTF
TRBJ1-2 TRBV28 CASSRDTIYGYTF
TRBJ1-2 TRBV29-1 CSAVTGGLSGYTF
TRBJ1-6 TRBV4-2 CASSQSAGGINSPLHF
TRBJ2-5 TRBV5-1 CASSSHGTQKETQYF
TRBJ2-7 TRBV4-3 CASSQAFVLGAVDEQYF
TRBJ2-2 TRBV2 CASSRGQEGTGELFF
TRBJ1-5 TRBV24-1 CASRDQGWGNQPQHF
TRBJ2-7 TRBV7-9 CASSNPRGGYEQYF
TRBJ2-7 TRBV2 CASTGQGRSYEQYF
TRBJ2-7 TRBV20-1 CSARQGRYEQYF
TRBJ1-5 TRBV12-3/TRBV12-4 CASSPRVLGTNQPQHF
TRBJ1-1 TRBV7-3 CSTGRVTEAFF
TRBJ1-3 TRBV7-3 CASSRGPSSGNTIYF
TRBJ1-2 TRBV12-3/TRBV12-4 CASSLGQGRANYGYTF